The clone carrying this T cell receptor (beta chain) was detected a few times. The table came from immunoSEQ multiplex PCR; TCRdb's copy has only in-frame clones and leaves some out. The data hold tens of thousands of clones, with roughly 89% observed a single time. In germline, CDR1 is SNHLY, CDR2 FYNNEI. This CDR3 is built from 14 residues. V lost 5 bases to trimming and J lost 5 bases, with 13 bases between them. These data belong to a study of OX40 agonist ivuxolimab in advanced cancers. Study in general: Patients with hepatocellular carcinoma, melanoma, renal cell or head and neck cancer made up the dose-escalation patients.

J is TRBJ1-5 and V is TRBV2; D ambiguous. The sample was CD4+ or CD8+ T cells sorted from blood, taken in a trial of the OX40 agonist ivuxolimab. The clonotype originates from an adult with an advanced solid tumor such as melanoma, head and neck, liver or kidney cancer. The chain's CDR3 is CASSNINADQPQHF. The CDR3 DNA reads as TGTGCCAGCAGTAATATAAACGCGGATCAGCCCCAGCATTTT.